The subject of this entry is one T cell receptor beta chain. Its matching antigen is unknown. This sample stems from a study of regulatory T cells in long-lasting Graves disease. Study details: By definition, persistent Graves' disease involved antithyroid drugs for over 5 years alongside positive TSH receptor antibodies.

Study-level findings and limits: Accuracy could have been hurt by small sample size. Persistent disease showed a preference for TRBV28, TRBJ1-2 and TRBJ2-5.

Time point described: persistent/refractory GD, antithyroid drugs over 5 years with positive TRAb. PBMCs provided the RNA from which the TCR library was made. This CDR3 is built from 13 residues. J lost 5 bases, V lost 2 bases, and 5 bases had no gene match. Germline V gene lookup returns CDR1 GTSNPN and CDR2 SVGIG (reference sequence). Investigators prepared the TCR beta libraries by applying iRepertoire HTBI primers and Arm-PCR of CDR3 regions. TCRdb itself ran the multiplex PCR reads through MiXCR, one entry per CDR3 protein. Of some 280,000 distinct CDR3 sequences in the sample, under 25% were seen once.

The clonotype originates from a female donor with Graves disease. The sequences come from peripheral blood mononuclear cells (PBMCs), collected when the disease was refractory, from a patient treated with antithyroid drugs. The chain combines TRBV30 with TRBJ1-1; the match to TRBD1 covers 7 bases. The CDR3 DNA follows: TGTGCCTGGAGTCTGACAGGGCGAACTGAAGCTTTCTTT. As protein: CAWSLTGRTEAFF.